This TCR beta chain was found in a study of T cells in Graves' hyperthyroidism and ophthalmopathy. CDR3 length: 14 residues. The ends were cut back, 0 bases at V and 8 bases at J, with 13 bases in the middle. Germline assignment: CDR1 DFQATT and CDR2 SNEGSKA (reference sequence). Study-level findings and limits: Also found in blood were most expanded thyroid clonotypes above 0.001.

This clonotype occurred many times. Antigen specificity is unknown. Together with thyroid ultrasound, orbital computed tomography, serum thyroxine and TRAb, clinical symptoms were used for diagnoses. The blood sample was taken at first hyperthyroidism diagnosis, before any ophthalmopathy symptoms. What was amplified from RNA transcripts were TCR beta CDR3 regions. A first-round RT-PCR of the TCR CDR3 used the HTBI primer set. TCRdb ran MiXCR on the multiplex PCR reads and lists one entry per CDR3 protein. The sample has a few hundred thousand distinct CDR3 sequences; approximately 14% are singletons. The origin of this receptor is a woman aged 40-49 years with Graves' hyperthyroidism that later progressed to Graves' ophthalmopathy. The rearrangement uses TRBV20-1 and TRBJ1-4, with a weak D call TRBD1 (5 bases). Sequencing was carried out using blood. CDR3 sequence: CSARDGQGFEKLFF. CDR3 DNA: TGCAGTGCTAGAGATGGGCAGGGTTTCGAAAAACTGTTTTTT.